These 15 T cell receptor beta chains came from one sample sequenced in a study of T cell changes during pregnancy in multiple sclerosis. Data came from immunoSEQ multiplex PCR; TCRdb stores just in-frame clones and leaves some out. This table holds around 96,000 clones, roughly 93% found once. The specimen comprised peripheral blood, sampled in the first trimester of pregnancy. These TCRs come from a female donor with multiple sclerosis, enrolled in a pregnancy study.

The rearrangement links TRBV11-2 to TRBJ2-3; 12 bases align to TRBD2. CDR1 and CDR2 from the germline V gene are SGHAT and FQNNGV. V dropped 5 bases and J dropped 3; count of bases not matched to a gene: 6. This CDR3 spans 16 amino acids. This CDR3 is CASSLAGGRGTDTQYF. CDR3 coding DNA: TGTGCCAGCAGCCTAGCGGGGGGGAGAGGGACAGATACGCAGTATTTT. Supplemented by reference TRBV11-2 and TRBJ2-3, the full variable domain reads EAGVAQSPRYKIIEKRQSVAFWCNPISGHATLYWYQQILGQGPKLLIQFQNNGVVDDSQLPKDRFSAERLKGVDSTLKIQPAKLEDSAVYLCASSLAGGRGTDTQYFGPGTRLTVL.

This chain connects TRBV2 to TRBJ1-5; tentatively, D is TRBD1 (6 bases). The V gene lost 6 bases and the J gene lost 1 base, with 13 bases spanning the gap. The CDR3 contains 15 residues. Germline values: CDR1 SNHLY, CDR2 FYNNEI. Here the CDR3 reads CASRQGLASNQPQHF. Written as DNA, the CDR3 is TGTGCCAGCAGGCAGGGGTTGGCGAGCAATCAGCCCCAGCATTTT.

The rearrangement joins TRBV5-4 to TRBJ2-1; 7 nucleotides agree with TRBD1. The CDR3 is 19 residues long. J lost 0 bases, V lost 2 bases, and 14 bases had no gene match. The V gene's germline CDR1 is SGHNT and CDR2 YYREEE (reference sequence). The CDR3 DNA follows: TGTGCCAGCAGCTTTTCCACAGGGGCCCACCTAACCTCCTACAATGAGCAGTTCTTC. Its protein is CASSFSTGAHLTSYNEQFF.

The gene calls are TRBV5-1 and TRBJ1-4; 7 bases align to TRBD1. The CDR3 is 15 amino acids. Trimming cost V 1 base and J 0 bases; bases outside gene matches: 0. Per germline, CDR1 SGHRS and CDR2 YFSETQ. CDR3: CASSLQGATNEKLFF. CDR3 DNA: TGCGCCAGCAGCTTGCAGGGGGCAACTAATGAAAAACTGTTTTTT. The full variable domain, rest sourced from reference TRBV5-1 and TRBJ1-4, is KAGVTQTPRYLIKTRGQQVTLSCSPISGHRSVSWYQQTPGQGLQFLFEYFSETQRNKGNFPGRFSGRQFSNSRSEMNVSTLELGDSALYLCASSLQGATNEKLFFGSGTQLSVL.

About this clone itself: The junction shows a germline mismatch at one end, possibly a read error. This chain connects TRBV5-1 to TRBJ2-7; 11 nucleotides match TRBD1. CDR3 length: 14 residues. CDR1 is SGHRS and CDR2 is YFSETQ in the germline V gene. CDR3 protein: CASGFGTGGYEQYF. CDR3 sequence (DNA): TGCGCCAGCGGCTTCGGGACAGGGGGTTACGAGCAGTACTTC.

DNA for the CDR3: TGTGCCAGTAGTCTTGCCCGGAGACAAGAGACCCAGTACTTC. Protein: CASSLARRQETQYF. The gene calls are TRBV19 and TRBJ2-5, with D unresolved. CDR1 and CDR2 (germline): LNHDA, SQIVND (reference sequence). The CDR3 extends over 14 amino acids. Trimming removed 5 bases at V and 2 bases at J, with 12 bases between.

The chain has TRBV18 and TRBJ1-2, with 7 bases that match TRBD1. CDR1 and CDR2 from the germline V gene are KGHSH and LQKENI. This CDR3 is built from 13 residues. V lost 4 bases and J lost 3; bases outside the gene matches: 2. Here the CDR3 DNA reads TGTGCCAGCTCACTTGACAGGGACTATGGCTACACCTTC. This gives the protein CASSLDRDYGYTF.

This clone was recorded once. The rearrangement uses TRBV19 and TRBJ2-2; 12 bases agree with TRBD1. The CDR3 sequence is 16 residues long. Trimming removed 4 bases from V and 7 bases from J; junction bases left unmatched: 7. Germline CDR1 is LNHDA and CDR2 is SQIVND (reference sequence). CDR3 loop: CASSTGTGGTFGELFF. Here the CDR3 DNA reads TGTGCCAGTAGTACCGGGACAGGGGGCACCTTCGGGGAGCTGTTTTTT.

The V call is TRBV7-3, the J call TRBJ1-2, with TRBD1 matching 7 bases. The CDR3 is 14 residues long. The V gene end was trimmed by 6 bases and the J gene end by 6 bases; junction bases not matched to a gene: 10. Per the germline V gene, CDR1 is SGHTA and CDR2 is FQGTGA. CDR3 in DNA: TGTGCCAGCAGGTCTACAGGGGACACTAATGGCTACACCTTC. Residues: CASRSTGDTNGYTF.

The DNA for the CDR3 is TGTGCCAGCAGTCCTAGTCGAGCTTGGGATGGCTACACCTTC. Translation: CASSPSRAWDGYTF. V is TRBV14 and J is TRBJ1-2; no definite D call. The CDR3 consists of 14 residues. Trimming cost V 6 bases and J 6 bases, with 17 bases left between them. The V gene's germline CDR1 is SGHDN and CDR2 FVKESK.

V and J are TRBV15 and TRBJ2-7; TRBD1 aligns across 11 bases. Germline CDR1 and CDR2: LNHNV and YYDKDF (reference sequence). CDR3 size: 17 residues. The J segment lost 4 bases and the V segment lost 5 bases, leaving 13 bases of the junction unmatched. The CDR3 nucleotides read TGTGCCACCAGCGGCTCGGACAGGGGGCGGTTTGAGTACGAGCAGTACTTC. This codes for CATSGSDRGRFEYEQYF. Variable domain in full (rest from reference TRBV15 and TRBJ2-7): DAMVIQNPRYQVTQFGKPVTLSCSQTLNHNVMYWYQQKSSQAPKLLFHYYDKDFNNEADTPDNFQSRRPNTSFCFLDIRSPGLGDTAMYLCATSGSDRGRFEYEQYFGPGTRLTVT.

The chain employs TRBV5-1 and TRBJ1-6; maybe TRBD1 (5 bases). Trimming removed 0 bases at V and 6 bases at J, with 10 bases between. Germline loops: CDR1 SGHRS, CDR2 YFSETQ. The CDR3 contains 15 residues. The CDR3 loop is CASSLEGQGNSPLHF. The CDR3 coding sequence is TGCGCCAGCAGCTTGGAGGGGCAGGGTAATTCACCCCTCCACTTT.

The rearrangement joins TRBV6-6 to TRBJ2-5; 7 nucleotides align to TRBD1. The DNA end is more similar to TRBJ2-7, so the J call may be wrong. CDR1 MNHNY and CDR2 SVGAGI come from the germline V gene (reference sequence). There are 15 residues in the CDR3. The CDR3 DNA reads as TGTGCCAGCAGTTACCCGACAGGGCTCTTACTCGAGCAGTACTTC. Its protein is CASSYPTGLLLEQYF.

The chain has TRBV6-5 and TRBJ2-7; the match to TRBD1 covers 7 bases. The J segment lost 1 base and the V segment lost 6 bases, leaving 6 bases of the junction unmatched. The CDR3 consists of 14 residues. Germline CDR1 reads MNHEY; CDR2 reads SVGAGI. CDR3 sequence: CASSRQGGSYEQYF. The CDR3 DNA is TGTGCCAGCAGCCGACAGGGTGGGTCCTACGAGCAGTACTTC.

This clone was observed a single time. V is TRBV12-5 and J is TRBJ2-7; possible D gene TRBD2, 6 bases. The CDR3 covers 16 residues. The V end lost 1 base, the J end lost 2 bases, and 15 bases lay between the germline ends. CDR1 is LGHNT, CDR2 FRNRAP, per germline. The CDR3 here is CASGLGHLGGTYEQYF. CDR3 sequence (DNA): TGTGCTAGTGGTTTGGGCCACCTGGGGGGAACCTACGAGCAGTACTTC.